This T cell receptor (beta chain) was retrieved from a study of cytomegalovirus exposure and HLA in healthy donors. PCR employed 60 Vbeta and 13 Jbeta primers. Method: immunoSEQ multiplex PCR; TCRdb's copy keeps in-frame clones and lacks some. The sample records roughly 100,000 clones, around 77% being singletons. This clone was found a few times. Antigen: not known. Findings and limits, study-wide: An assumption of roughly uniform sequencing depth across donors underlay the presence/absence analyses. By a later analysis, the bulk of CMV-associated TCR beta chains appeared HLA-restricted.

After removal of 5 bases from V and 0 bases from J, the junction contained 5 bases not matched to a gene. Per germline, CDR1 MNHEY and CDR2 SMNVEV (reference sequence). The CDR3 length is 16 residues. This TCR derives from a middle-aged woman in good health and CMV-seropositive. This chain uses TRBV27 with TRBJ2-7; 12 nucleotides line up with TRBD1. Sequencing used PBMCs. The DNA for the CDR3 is TGTGCCAGCAGTATAGGGACAGGGGGCGCCTCCTACGAGCAGTACTTC. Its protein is CASSIGTGGASYEQYF.